This T cell receptor (beta chain) was documented in a study of blood T cells in healthy people across ages. Germline V gives CDR1 SSHAT, CDR2 FNYEAQ (reference sequence). The CDR3 has 14 residues. This clonotype was counted between two and nine times. The junction and the germline gene differ at one end; a read error may be behind it. For the second PCR, which ran for about 7 to 12 cycles, a sample-barcoded 5' primer and a J-beta primer mix were used. TCRdb recomputed calls from the 5' RACE reads with MiXCR, one row per CDR3 protein. The sample shows about 1.8 million distinct CDR3 sequences, around 50% of them seen only once.

This clonotype was sampled from a woman aged 40 to 55 in good health. This chain links TRBV7-7 with TRBJ2-1, with D possibly being TRBD1 (6 bases). Source material: blood. CDR3 amino acids: CASSLGQSFNEQFF. As DNA, the CDR3 is TGTGCTAGCAGTTTGGGACAATCCTTCAATGAGCAGTTCTTC. Together with reference TRBV7-7 and TRBJ2-1, the CDR3 gives the full variable domain: GAGVSQSPRYKVTKRGQDVTLRCDPISSHATLYWYQQALGQGPEFLTYFNYEAQPDKSGLPSDRFSAERPEGSISTLTIQRTEQRDSAMYRCASSLGQSFNEQFFGPGTRLTVL.